Below are 32 T cell receptor beta chains sequenced from a single sample in a study of T-cell memory formation after mild COVID-19. TCRdb re-called the 5' RACE reads with MiXCR, one entry per CDR3 protein. The sample consists of more than 400,000 distinct CDR3 sequences, over 15% of them appearing once. Sequencing input: PBMCs or a T cell subset sorted from them (not recorded which). The source of these receptors is an adult woman who had mild COVID-19 (a few samples of this study predate the infection). Cell type and time point are not known.

In its sample, this clonotype was seen many times. The chain uses TRBV5-1 and TRBJ2-1, with a tentative D call TRBD2 (6 bases). Germline values: CDR1 SGHRS, CDR2 YFSETQ. The V end lost 0 bases, the J end lost 0 bases, and 13 bases lay between the germline ends. CDR3 length equals 17 residues. CDR3 nucleotide sequence: TGCGCCAGCAGCTTGGTGGGGGGTCTTCTCTCCTACAATGAGCAGTTCTTC. The encoded protein is CASSLVGGLLSYNEQFF.

This clonotype was seen repeatedly, ten times or more. The rearrangement uses TRBV5-5 and TRBJ2-5; 8 bases map to TRBD1. The CDR3 is made up of 13 amino acids. The V segment lost 4 bases and the J segment 4 bases; nucleotides outside the gene matches: 3. From germline, CDR1 is SGHKS and CDR2 YYEKEE (reference sequence). The CDR3 DNA follows: TGTGCCAGCAGCGGTGGACAGGGAGAGACCCAGTACTTC. Translated, it gives CASSGGQGETQYF.

Ten or more counts support this clonotype. The chain links TRBV9 to TRBJ1-6, with TRBD1 matching 8 bases. From germline, CDR1 is SGDLS and CDR2 YYNGEE. This CDR3 comprises 15 residues. The trim removed 4 bases at V and 6 bases at J, leaving 6 bases unmatched. The CDR3 DNA sequence: TGTGCCAGCAGCCCCCGGACAGGGCCTAATTCACCCCTCCACTTT. Translated: CASSPRTGPNSPLHF.

The chain links TRBV7-9 to TRBJ1-2, with D hard to call. The CDR3 loop spans 11 amino acids. Germline CDR1 is SEHNR and CDR2 is FQNEAQ (reference sequence). The V end was cut by 5 bases, the J end by 12 bases, with 13 bases between. The CDR3 is CASSLRPQNTF. Here the CDR3 DNA reads TGTGCCAGCAGCCTGAGACCCCAGAACACCTTC.

The chain has TRBV12-3 or TRBV12-4 and TRBJ2-4; D unresolved. Trimming pared 2 bases from V and 9 bases from J, leaving 8 bases between. The CDR3 totals 12 residues. For the CDR3, the DNA is TGTGCCAGCAGTTTAAGTTTAGGCATTCAGTACTTC. It codes for CASSLSLGIQYF.

This clonotype was seen at least ten times. The chain is built from TRBV5-1 and TRBJ1-2; 9 bases are shared with TRBD1. This CDR3 has 15 amino acids. Germline V lookup: CDR1 SGHRS, CDR2 YFSETQ. V dropped 0 bases and J dropped 8; count of bases not matched to a gene: 8. The CDR3 reads CASSLEGQGLRGYTF. The CDR3 DNA is TGCGCCAGCAGCTTGGAGGGACAGGGATTGAGGGGCTACACCTTC.

The chain employs TRBV5-1 and TRBJ2-5, with TRBD2 matching over 9 bases. The germline V gene encodes CDR1 SGHRS and CDR2 YFSETQ. This CDR3 contains 16 residues. The V and J ends lost 4 bases and 5 bases, in that order; junction bases with no gene match: 12. The CDR3 here is CASSRENSGSGETQYF. The CDR3 nucleotides read TGCGCCAGCAGCCGTGAGAATAGCGGGAGTGGGGAGACCCAGTACTTC.

This chain uses TRBV5-1 with TRBJ1-6; D unclear. The V gene lost 1 base and the J gene lost 4 bases, with 6 bases spanning the gap. In germline, CDR1 is SGHRS, CDR2 YFSETQ. The CDR3 has 14 residues. The CDR3 reads CASSLREYNSPLHF. In DNA, the CDR3 is TGCGCCAGCAGCTTGAGGGAGTATAATTCACCCCTCCACTTT.

There are a few counts of this clonotype. The junction departs from the called germline gene at one end, perhaps through a read error. The CDR3 sequence: CASSRGVF. DNA for the CDR3: TGTGCCAGCAGCCGCGGGGTCTTC. The V gene is TRBV12-3 or TRBV12-4, the J gene TRBJ2-1, with a weak D call TRBD2 (6 bases). The CDR3 runs 8 residues.

The chain uses TRBV20-1 and TRBJ2-4; D gene unclear. Germline V gene lookup returns CDR1 DFQATT and CDR2 SNEGSKA (reference sequence). Between the trimmed V and J ends, which lost 0 bases and 0 bases, there was a span of 12 bases. This CDR3 has 16 residues. The CDR3 spells CSARDQARLAKNIQYF. CDR3 nucleotide sequence: TGCAGTGCTAGAGATCAAGCTAGGCTAGCCAAAAACATTCAGTACTTC.

The rearrangement uses TRBV13 and TRBJ1-2; D is ambiguous. V lost 4 bases, J lost 2 bases, and 8 bases lay in between. This CDR3 has 13 amino acids. In germline, CDR1 is PRHDT, CDR2 FYEKMQ (reference sequence). CDR3 residues: CASSSRNNYGYTF. The CDR3 bases are TGTGCCAGCAGCTCACGCAACAACTATGGCTACACCTTC.

This sequence joins TRBV9 and TRBJ2-6; D perhaps matches TRBD1 (6 bases). Deletions cut 4 bases from V and 2 bases from J, with 16 bases between. The V gene's germline CDR1 is SGDLS and CDR2 YYNGEE. There are 17 residues in the CDR3. This CDR3 is CASSINPRDTGANVLTF. CDR3 sequence (DNA): TGTGCCAGCAGCATCAACCCCCGGGACACTGGGGCCAACGTCCTGACTTTC.

This clonotype came up a few times. For the CDR3, the DNA is TGTGCCAGCAGCTTGCGACAGAACTCTGGAAACACCATATATTTT. Encoded protein: CASSLRQNSGNTIYF. J is TRBJ1-3 and V is TRBV5-5, with a possible D match to TRBD1 (5 bases). Germline CDR1 reads SGHKS; CDR2 reads YYEKEE (reference sequence). The CDR3 runs to 15 residues. Trimming cost V 1 base and J 0 bases, with 8 bases left between them.

V is TRBV30 and J is TRBJ1-1; D is uncertain. This CDR3 comprises 15 residues. Germline V gene lookup returns CDR1 GTSNPN and CDR2 SVGIG (reference sequence). The germline V and J ends were trimmed by 0 bases and 2 bases, with 13 bases remaining between them. CDR3 coding DNA: TGTGCCTGGAGTGTAGGTAGAAGAGTAAACACTGAAGCTTTCTTT. Its translation: CAWSVGRRVNTEAFF.

In its sample, this clonotype was seen many times. The chain is built from TRBV4-2 and TRBJ2-7; TRBD1 agrees at 10 bases. The CDR3 contains 17 residues. Trimming at V came to 4 bases and at J to 5 bases, leaving 14 bases not matched to a gene. Germline V CDR1 and CDR2: LGHNA, YNFKEQ. The DNA for the CDR3 is TGTGCCAGCAGCCCCCCGGGACAGGGGTTTCCTAGGGACGAGCAGTACTTC. This codes for CASSPPGQGFPRDEQYF.

This clonotype was seen a few times. The V and J genes are TRBV7-9 and TRBJ1-2; TRBD1 is a possible D gene (6 bases). CDR3 length: 16 amino acids. V was trimmed by 5 bases and J by 3 bases, leaving 19 bases between them. Germline V gene data show CDR1 as SEHNR and CDR2 as FQNEAQ (reference sequence). The CDR3 is CASSLDPQGRDYGYTF. Here the CDR3 DNA reads TGTGCCAGCAGCCTGGACCCCCAGGGGCGCGACTATGGCTACACCTTC.

In this sample, this clonotype turned up a few times. V gene TRBV6-5 combines with J gene TRBJ1-1; 9 nucleotides align to TRBD1. The CDR3 consists of 18 residues. Germline V gene data show CDR1 as MNHEY and CDR2 as SVGAGI. V gave up 0 bases and J gave up 5 bases; unmatched junction bases: 13. In DNA form, the CDR3 reads TGTGCCAGCAGTTACTCTATTTACACGGACAGGGGAGGAACTGAAGCTTTCTTT. It translates to CASSYSIYTDRGGTEAFF.

J is TRBJ2-1 and V is TRBV6-2 or TRBV6-3, with 10 nucleotides matching TRBD2. The CDR3 has 15 amino acids. Germline V gene lookup returns CDR1 MNHEY and CDR2 SVGEGT. The V segment lost 7 bases and the J segment 8 bases; nucleotides outside the gene matches: 11. The CDR3 DNA follows: TGTGCCAGCACCGCCAATCTAGCGGGAGTAGATGAGCAGTTCTTC. This gives the protein CASTANLAGVDEQFF.

This chain connects TRBV27 to TRBJ1-5, with D hard to call. Trimming pared 6 bases from V and 4 bases from J, leaving 16 bases between. This CDR3 has 15 residues. Germline V gene data show CDR1 as MNHEY and CDR2 as SMNVEV (reference sequence). The CDR3 region is CASSRVGPENQPQHF. CDR3 nucleotide sequence: TGTGCCAGCAGCCGAGTAGGCCCTGAGAATCAGCCCCAGCATTTT.

This chain connects TRBV29-1 to TRBJ1-2; 10 bases line up with TRBD1. The CDR3 is 15 residues long. CDR1 and CDR2 (germline): SQVTM, ANQGSEA. DNA for the CDR3: TGCAGTTATTCACACGGGACAGGGGTAGGGTATGGCTACACCTTC. This translates into CSYSHGTGVGYGYTF.

This clonotype has a count of ten or more. This rearrangement joins TRBV11-2 to TRBJ2-7; no clear D gene. Trimming stripped 5 bases from V and 3 bases from J, with 17 bases between. There are 15 residues in the CDR3. The germline V gene has CDR1 SGHAT and CDR2 FQNNGV. In nucleotides, the CDR3 is TGTGCCAGCAGCCTCTCCGCGACTTCTCTCTACGAGCAGTACTTC. Its translation is CASSLSATSLYEQYF.

This clonotype has just a few counts. The chain uses TRBV2 and TRBJ2-2; a possible D gene is TRBD1 (6 bases). The germline gives CDR1 SNHLY, CDR2 FYNNEI. The CDR3 has 15 residues. Trimming removed 5 bases at V and 0 bases at J, with 10 bases between. CDR3 sequence reads: CASSTGSANTGELFF. DNA for the CDR3: TGTGCCAGCAGTACAGGGTCCGCGAACACCGGGGAGCTGTTTTTT.

There are many counts of this clonotype. This chain links TRBV9 with TRBJ2-1; 8 bases are a match to TRBD2. Trimming removed 4 bases from V and 2 bases from J; junction bases left unmatched: 5. Germline assignment: CDR1 SGDLS and CDR2 YYNGEE. This CDR3 spans 15 amino acids. The CDR3 DNA reads TGTGCCAGCAGCCTTAGCGGGGAGGCCTACAATGAGCAGTTCTTC. The encoded protein is CASSLSGEAYNEQFF. The whole variable domain, filled in from reference TRBV9 and TRBJ2-1, reads DSGVTQTPKHLITATGQRVTLRCSPRSGDLSVYWYQQSLDQGLQFLIQYYNGEERAKGNILERFSAQQFPDLHSELNLSSLELGDSALYFCASSLSGEAYNEQFFGPGTRLTVL.

In its sample, this clonotype was seen a few times. This chain uses TRBV29-1 with TRBJ2-2; D is perhaps TRBD1 (5 bases). The CDR3 consists of 13 residues. Trimming took 7 bases from V and 1 from J, leaving 10 bases between them. Germline V CDR1 and CDR2: SQVTM, ANQGSEA. CDR3 bases: TGCAGCGCTAGGGGCGAGAACACCGGGGAGCTGTTTTTT. Protein sequence: CSARGENTGELFF.

This clonotype was seen only a few times. The chain employs TRBV3-1 and TRBJ1-6; D gene uncertain. V dropped 1 base and J dropped 15 bases, with 13 bases sitting between them. CDR1 is LGHDT, CDR2 YNNKEL, per germline (reference sequence). The CDR3 contains 13 residues. The CDR3 loop reads CASSQGPRSGLHF. CDR3 bases: TGTGCCAGCAGCCAAGGGCCTAGGAGTGGCCTCCACTTT.

CDR3 sequence reads: CASSRQKNYGYTF. The CDR3 DNA reads TGTGCCAGCAGTAGACAGAAGAACTATGGCTACACCTTC. V is TRBV6-1 and J is TRBJ1-2, with a weak D call TRBD1 (5 bases). CDR3 size: 13 residues. The germline V gene encodes CDR1 MNHNS and CDR2 SASEGT. V gave up 5 bases and J gave up 2 bases, with 9 bases separating them.

The V call is TRBV7-9, the J call TRBJ1-6, with no clear D. CDR1 and CDR2 from the germline V gene are SEHNR and FQNEAQ (reference sequence). The CDR3 is made up of 17 amino acids. V was shortened by 2 bases and J by 0 bases, with 11 bases between the two germline ends. This chain's CDR3 is CASSLTPSNSYNSPLHF. CDR3 nucleotides: TGTGCCAGCAGCTTAACTCCAAGTAACTCCTATAATTCACCCCTCCACTTT.

V gene TRBV23-1 combines with J gene TRBJ2-3, with 7 bases matching TRBD1. TRBV23-1 is filed as an ORF, its function uncertain. This CDR3 has 15 residues. V was pared by 1 base and J by 5 bases, with 6 bases of the junction left unmatched. CDR3 coding DNA: TGCGCCAGCAGTCAATTACAGGGGATGGGAGATACGCAGTATTTT. This gives the protein CASSQLQGMGDTQYF.

This clonotype showed up just a few times. This chain joins TRBV6-4 and TRBJ1-6; 7 positions match TRBD1. Losses at the gene ends were 4 bases for V and 5 bases for J; bases not matched to a gene: 11. In germline, CDR1 is MRHNA, CDR2 SNTAGT. The CDR3 is 17 amino acids. The CDR3 DNA sequence: TGTGCCAGCAGTGTGGAACGAGACAGGGTAGATAATTCACCCCTCCACTTT. This translates into CASSVERDRVDNSPLHF.

The rearrangement joins TRBV7-2 to TRBJ1-2; no firm D call. The CDR3 totals 11 residues. V was cut by 5 bases and J by 8 bases, with 9 bases left in between. CDR1 and CDR2 (germline): SGHTA, FQGNSA. CDR3 sequence (DNA): TGTGCCAGCAGCGCCTCGACGGGCTACACCTTC. Residues: CASSASTGYTF.

In its sample, this clonotype was seen a few times. The chain recombines TRBV20-1 with TRBJ2-1; the match to TRBD2 covers 7 bases. Germline V gene data show CDR1 as DFQATT and CDR2 as SNEGSKA (reference sequence). The trim removed 5 bases at V and 6 bases at J, leaving 16 bases unmatched. CDR3 size: 16 residues. CDR3: CSAVPSFAGVVNEQFF. The CDR3 DNA reads TGCAGTGCTGTCCCTTCATTCGCGGGAGTGGTCAATGAGCAGTTCTTC.

The V call is TRBV4-2, the J call TRBJ2-3; D might be TRBD1 (5 bases). Germline loops: CDR1 LGHNA, CDR2 YNFKEQ. The CDR3 extends over 15 amino acids. Trimming stripped 0 bases from V and 2 bases from J, with 9 bases between. The CDR3 DNA follows: TGTGCCAGCAGCCAAGAAGGACAAAACACAGATACGCAGTATTTT. The encoded protein is CASSQEGQNTDTQYF.